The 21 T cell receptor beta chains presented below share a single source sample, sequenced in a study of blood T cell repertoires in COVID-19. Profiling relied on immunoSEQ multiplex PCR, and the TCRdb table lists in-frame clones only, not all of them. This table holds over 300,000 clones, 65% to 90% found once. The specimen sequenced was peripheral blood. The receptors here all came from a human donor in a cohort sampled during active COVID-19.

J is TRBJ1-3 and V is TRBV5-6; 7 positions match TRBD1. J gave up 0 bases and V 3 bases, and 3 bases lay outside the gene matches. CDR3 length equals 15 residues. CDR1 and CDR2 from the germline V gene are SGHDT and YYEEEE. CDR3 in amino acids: CASSWDRNSGNTIYF. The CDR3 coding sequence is TGTGCCAGCAGCTGGGACAGAAACTCTGGAAACACCATATATTTT.

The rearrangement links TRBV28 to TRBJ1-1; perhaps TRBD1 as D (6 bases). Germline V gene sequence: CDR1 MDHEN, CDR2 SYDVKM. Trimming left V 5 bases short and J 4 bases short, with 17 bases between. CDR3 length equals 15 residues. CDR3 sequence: CASSPRTGSGTEAFF. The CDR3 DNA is TGTGCCAGCAGTCCTAGAACAGGGTCAGGCACTGAAGCTTTCTTT. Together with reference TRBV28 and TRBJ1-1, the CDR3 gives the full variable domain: DVKVTQSSRYLVKRTGEKVFLECVQDMDHENMFWYRQDPGLGLRLIYFSYDVKMKEKGDIPEGYSVSREKKERFSLILESASTNQTSMYLCASSPRTGSGTEAFFGQGTRLTVV.

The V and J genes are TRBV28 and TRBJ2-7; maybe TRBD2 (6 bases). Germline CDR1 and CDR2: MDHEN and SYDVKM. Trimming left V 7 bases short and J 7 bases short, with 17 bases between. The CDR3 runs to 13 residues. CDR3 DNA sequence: TGTGCCAGCAAAGGGGAGGCCGCCTGGGAGCAGTACTTC. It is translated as CASKGEAAWEQYF.

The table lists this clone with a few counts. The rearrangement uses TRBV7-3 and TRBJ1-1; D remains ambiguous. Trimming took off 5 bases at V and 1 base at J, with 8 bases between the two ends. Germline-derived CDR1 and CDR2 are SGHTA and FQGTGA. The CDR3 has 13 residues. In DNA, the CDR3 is TGTGCCAGCAGCCTTACGCGGAACACTGAAGCTTTCTTT. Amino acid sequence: CASSLTRNTEAFF.

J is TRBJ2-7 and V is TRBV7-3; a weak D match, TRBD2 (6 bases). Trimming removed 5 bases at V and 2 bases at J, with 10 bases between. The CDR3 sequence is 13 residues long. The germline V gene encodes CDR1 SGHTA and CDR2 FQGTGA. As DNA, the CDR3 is TGTGCCAGCAGCCCCGGACTACCCTACGAGCAGTACTTC. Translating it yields CASSPGLPYEQYF.

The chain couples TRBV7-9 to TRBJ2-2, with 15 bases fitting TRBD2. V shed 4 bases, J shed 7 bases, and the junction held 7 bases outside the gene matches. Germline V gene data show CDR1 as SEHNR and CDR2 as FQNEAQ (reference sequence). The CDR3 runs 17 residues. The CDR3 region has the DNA TGTGCCAGCAGCTCCCGGACTAGCGGGGGGGCAGTCGGGGAGCTGTTTTTT. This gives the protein CASSSRTSGGAVGELFF.

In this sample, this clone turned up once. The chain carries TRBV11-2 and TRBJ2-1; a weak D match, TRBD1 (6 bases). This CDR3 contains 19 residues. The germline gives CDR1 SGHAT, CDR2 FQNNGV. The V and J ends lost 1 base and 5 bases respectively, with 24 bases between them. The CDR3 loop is CASSLGGTLRALVDNEQFF. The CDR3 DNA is TGTGCCAGCAGCTTAGGTGGGACACTAAGGGCCCTCGTTGACAATGAGCAGTTCTTC.

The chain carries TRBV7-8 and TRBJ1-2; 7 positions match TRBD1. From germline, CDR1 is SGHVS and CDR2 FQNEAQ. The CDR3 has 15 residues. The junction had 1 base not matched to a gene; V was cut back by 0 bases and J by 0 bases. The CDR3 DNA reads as TGTGCCAGCAGCTTAGCCAGGGGGACTAACTATGGCTACACCTTC. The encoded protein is CASSLARGTNYGYTF.

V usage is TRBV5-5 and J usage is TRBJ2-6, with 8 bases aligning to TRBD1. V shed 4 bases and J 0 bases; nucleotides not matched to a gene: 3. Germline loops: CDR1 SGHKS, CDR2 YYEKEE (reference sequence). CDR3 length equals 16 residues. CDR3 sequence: CASSTGTGSGANVLTF. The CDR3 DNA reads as TGTGCCAGCAGCACCGGGACAGGCTCTGGGGCCAACGTCCTGACTTTC.

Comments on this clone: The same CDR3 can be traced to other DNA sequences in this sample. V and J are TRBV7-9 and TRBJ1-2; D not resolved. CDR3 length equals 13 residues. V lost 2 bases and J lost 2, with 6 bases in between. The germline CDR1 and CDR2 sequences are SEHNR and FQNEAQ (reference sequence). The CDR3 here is CASSLTENYGYTF. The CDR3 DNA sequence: TGTGCCAGCAGCTTAACAGAGAACTATGGCTACACCTTC.

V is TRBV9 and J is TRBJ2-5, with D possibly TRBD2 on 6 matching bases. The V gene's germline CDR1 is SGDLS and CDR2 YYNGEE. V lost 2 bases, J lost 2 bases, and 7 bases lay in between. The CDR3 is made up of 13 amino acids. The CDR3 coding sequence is TGTGCCAGCAGCGTCGGGACTCAAGAGACCCAGTACTTC. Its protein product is CASSVGTQETQYF.

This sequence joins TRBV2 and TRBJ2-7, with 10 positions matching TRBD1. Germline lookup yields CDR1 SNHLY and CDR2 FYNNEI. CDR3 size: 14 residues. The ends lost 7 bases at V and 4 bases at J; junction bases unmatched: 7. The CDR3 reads CASISRQGAYEQYF. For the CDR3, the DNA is TGTGCCAGCATCTCACGACAGGGGGCTTACGAGCAGTACTTC.

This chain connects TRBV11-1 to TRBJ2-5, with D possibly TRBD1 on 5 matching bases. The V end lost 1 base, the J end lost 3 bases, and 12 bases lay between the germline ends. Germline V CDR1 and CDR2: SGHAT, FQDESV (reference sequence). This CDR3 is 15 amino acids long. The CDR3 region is CASSLGQLAKETQYF. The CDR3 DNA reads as TGTGCCAGCAGCTTAGGACAGCTTGCCAAAGAGACCCAGTACTTC.

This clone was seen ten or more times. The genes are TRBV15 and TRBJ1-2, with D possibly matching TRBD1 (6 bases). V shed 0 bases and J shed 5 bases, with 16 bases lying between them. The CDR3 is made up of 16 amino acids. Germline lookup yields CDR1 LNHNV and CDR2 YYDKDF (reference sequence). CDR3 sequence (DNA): TGTGCCACCAGCAGAGATTCGGGGGGCGGTTGGTATGGCTACACCTTC. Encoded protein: CATSRDSGGGWYGYTF.

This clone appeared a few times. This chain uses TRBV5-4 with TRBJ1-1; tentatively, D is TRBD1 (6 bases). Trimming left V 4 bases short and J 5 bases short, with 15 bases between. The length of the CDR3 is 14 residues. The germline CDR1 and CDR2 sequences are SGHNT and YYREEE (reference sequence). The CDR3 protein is CASSKGGWGTEAFF. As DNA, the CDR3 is TGTGCCAGCAGCAAAGGGGGTTGGGGAACTGAAGCTTTCTTT.

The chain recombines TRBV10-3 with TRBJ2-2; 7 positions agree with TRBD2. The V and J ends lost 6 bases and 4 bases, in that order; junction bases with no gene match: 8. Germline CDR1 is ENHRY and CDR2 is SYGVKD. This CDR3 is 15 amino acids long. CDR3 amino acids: CAIRERETATGELFF. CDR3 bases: TGTGCCATCAGGGAGCGGGAAACCGCCACCGGGGAGCTGTTTTTT.

CDR3 loop: CASSGTGRSYEQYF. CDR3 nucleotides: TGTGCCAGCAGCGGGACAGGGCGTTCCTACGAGCAGTACTTC. V and J are TRBV6-5 and TRBJ2-7, with 9 bases that match TRBD1. The CDR3 is 14 residues long. Trimming took 6 bases from V and 1 from J; bases not matched to a gene: 4. CDR1 is MNHEY and CDR2 is SVGAGI in the germline V gene.

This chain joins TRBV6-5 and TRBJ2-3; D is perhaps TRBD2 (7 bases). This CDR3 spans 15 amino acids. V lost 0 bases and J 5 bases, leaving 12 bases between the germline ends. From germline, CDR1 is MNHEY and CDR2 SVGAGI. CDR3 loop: CASSYSGGALDTQYF. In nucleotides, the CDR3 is TGTGCCAGCAGTTACTCGGGGGGGGCCCTAGATACGCAGTATTTT.

The CDR3 loop is CASSIVIQAYNSPLHF. The CDR3, as DNA: TGTGCCAGTAGTATAGTCATCCAGGCCTATAATTCACCCCTCCACTTT. This rearrangement joins TRBV19 to TRBJ1-6; D uncertain. The CDR3 extends over 16 amino acids. The germline CDR1 and CDR2 sequences are LNHDA and SQIVND (reference sequence). The V end was cut by 1 base, the J end by 2 bases, with 9 bases between.

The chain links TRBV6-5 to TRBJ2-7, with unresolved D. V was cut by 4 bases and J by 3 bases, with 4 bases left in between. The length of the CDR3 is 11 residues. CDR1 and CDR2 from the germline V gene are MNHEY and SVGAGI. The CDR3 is CASSSVYEQYF. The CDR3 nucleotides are TGTGCCAGCAGTTCCGTCTACGAGCAGTACTTC.

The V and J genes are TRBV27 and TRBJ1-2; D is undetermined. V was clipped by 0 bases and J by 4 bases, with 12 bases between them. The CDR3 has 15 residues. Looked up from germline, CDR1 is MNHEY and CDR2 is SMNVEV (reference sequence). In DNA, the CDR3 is TGTGCCAGCAGTTTATCTGGCGGGCACCTCTATGGCTACACCTTC. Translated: CASSLSGGHLYGYTF.